The rows below give T cell receptor beta chains drawn from one sample of a study of control samples from healthy donors and cancer patients. The method was immunoSEQ multiplex PCR; TCRdb's version includes in-frame clones alone and lacks a portion of them. The repertoire holds 170,000 or so clones, with approximately 92% as singletons. The source material was blood. The origin of the receptors is a man in his late teens or twenties in good health. The CDR3 runs from the conserved cysteine through the conserved F or W. A D gene is named only where the DNA matches it firmly. Part of the rows lack a size; the others show once, few, many or a class for expanded clones.

CDR3 length,clone size,D gene,V gene,J gene,CDR3 DNA,CDR3 protein
14,.,.,TRBV12-5,TRBJ2-5,TGTGCTAGTGGTCCAGGGGCGGCCCAAGAGACCCAGTACTTC,CASGPGAAQETQYF
17,.,TRBD1,TRBV7-6,TRBJ1-1,TGTGCCAGCAGCTCCAGACAGGGGCTGCCGATGAACACTGAAGCTTTCTTT,CASSSRQGLPMNTEAFF
14,.,TRBD1,TRBV10-2,TRBJ2-5,TGCGCCAGCATCGAACAGGGGCTTCAAGAGACCCAGTACTTC,CASIEQGLQETQYF
14,few,TRBD2,TRBV25-1,TRBJ2-1,TGTGCCAGCGTAAGCGGGGGGGCCTACAATGAGCAGTTCTTC,CASVSGGAYNEQFF
12,.,.,TRBV7-9,TRBJ1-2,TGTGCCAGCAGCCAAGGACCGTATGGCTACACCTTC,CASSQGPYGYTF
14,.,TRBD1,TRBV5-1,TRBJ1-2,TGCGCCAGCAGCTACTCTGACAGGGCTGATGGCTACACCTTC,CASSYSDRADGYTF
15,.,.,TRBV19,TRBJ1-5,TGTGCCAGTAGTAGGGGGAGGGCAGTCAATCAGCCCCAGCATTTT,CASSRGRAVNQPQHF
14,.,.,TRBV5-1,TRBJ1-1,TGCGCCAGCAGCTTGGTGGGGGCGGACACTGAAGCTTTCTTT,CASSLVGADTEAFF
15,.,TRBD1,TRBV5-4,TRBJ1-6,TGTGCCAGCAGCTTAGGGGGACAGACAAACAACCCGCTCCACTTT,CASSLGGQTNNPLHF
14,.,.,TRBV30,TRBJ1-6,TGTGCCTGGAATTTGGCGGGGTTTAATTCACCCCTCCACTTT,CAWNLAGFNSPLHF
15,.,.,TRBV5-8,TRBJ1-1,TGTGCCAGCAGCTTGGGCCTTCCGGGGACCACTGAAGCTTTCTTT,CASSLGLPGTTEAFF
14,once,TRBD1,TRBV2,TRBJ2-7,TGTGCCAGCAGTGATGACAGGGGGGCCTACGAGCAGTACTTC,CASSDDRGAYEQYF
15,.,.,TRBV3-1/TRBV3-2,TRBJ1-6,TGTGCCAGCAGCCAAGTCGGTGGTTGGAATTCACCCCTCCACTTT,CASSQVGGWNSPLHF
14,.,.,TRBV20-1,TRBJ1-4,TGCAGTGCTAGTAGACAGGTCGGCGGTGAAAAACTGTTTTTT,CSASRQVGGEKLFF
15,few,.,TRBV2,TRBJ2-1,TGTGCCAGCACCACGGACAGACCGTTGAACGATGAGCAGTTCTTC,CASTTDRPLNDEQFF
12,.,TRBD1,TRBV5-1,TRBJ2-3,TGCGCCAGCAGCGGAGGGACAGGGGAGGAGTATTTT,CASSGGTGEEYF
16,.,.,TRBV28,TRBJ2-2,TGTGCCAGCAGTTCAGCCGGGACGAAGGGTGCCGGGGAGCTGTTTTTT,CASSSAGTKGAGELFF
14,.,.,TRBV12-5,TRBJ1-3,TGTGCTAGTGCCCCCACCACCTCTGGAAACACCATATATTTT,CASAPTTSGNTIYF
15,.,TRBD1,TRBV25-1,TRBJ1-2,TGTGCCAGCAGTTCCGGACAGGGGAGGCTGGAAGGCTACACCTTC,CASSSGQGRLEGYTF
15,.,TRBD2,TRBV6-5,TRBJ2-5,TGTGCCAGCAGTTACTCTACTAGCGGGGGTGAGACCCAGTACTTC,CASSYSTSGGETQYF
12,.,.,TRBV28,TRBJ1-4,TGTGCCAGCAGTTTTAACGATGAAAAACTGTTTTTT,CASSFNDEKLFF
16,.,.,TRBV12-5,TRBJ1-5,TGTGCTAGTGGGGTTAGGCTCGTAGGGGGAACGGGCGCCCAGCATTTT,CASGVRLVGGTGAQHF
14,.,TRBD1,TRBV19,TRBJ2-7,TGTGCCAGTAGTAGGGGGACAGGGGGCAGCGAGCAGTACTTC,CASSRGTGGSEQYF
12,once,.,TRBV29-1,TRBJ2-1,TGCAGCGCCTCTCTCTGGGGCAATGAGCAGTTCTTC,CSASLWGNEQFF
16,.,.,TRBV18,TRBJ2-3,TGTGCCAGCTCATCCAGGGGAGTAAGGTTTGTGGATACGCAGTATTTT,CASSSRGVRFVDTQYF